This is a list of T cell receptor beta chains from one sample in a study of spatial heterogeneity in lung cancer. Using its own MiXCR run on the 5' RACE reads, TCRdb lists one record per CDR3 protein. The table has roughly 71,000 distinct CDR3 sequences, 7.5% to 10% seen once. Sequencing used PBMCs, obtained at follow-up. The receptor source for this set is a female donor with early-stage non-small cell lung cancer. Each CDR3 is given without its conserved first and last residue. Each record gives: J gene, CDR3 length, V gene, CDR3 protein.

TRBJ2-1,12,TRBV29-1,SVAAAGGPNEQF
TRBJ2-7,12,TRBV12-3/TRBV12-4,ASSFRTESYEQY
TRBJ2-1,14,TRBV7-8,ASSLGSSARGNEQF
TRBJ2-5,12,TRBV12-3/TRBV12-4,ASSPRGQQETQY
TRBJ2-7,13,TRBV7-2,ASSHFPGTSDEQY
TRBJ1-5,10,TRBV6-6,ASYTLNQPQH
TRBJ1-2,11,TRBV20-1,SARGQGDYGYT
TRBJ2-3,12,TRBV20-1,SAREGTSIDTQY
TRBJ1-1,10,TRBV29-1,SVGAANTEAF
TRBJ2-2,11,TRBV7-2,ASSLAPEGELF
TRBJ1-1,12,TRBV28,ASSLGTRGTEAF
TRBJ2-3,14,TRBV7-9,ASSFRAGGPTDTQY
TRBJ2-1,15,TRBV20-1,SARDRSSGSSYNEQF
TRBJ2-1,13,TRBV7-3,ASSRSGFTYNEQF
TRBJ1-4,13,TRBV11-2,ASSPQGLRNEKLF
TRBJ2-3,11,TRBV9,ASSVQNTDTQY
TRBJ2-5,12,TRBV18,ASSPRDREETQY
TRBJ2-2,10,TRBV6-2/TRBV6-3,ASSRIGSELF
TRBJ1-6,11,TRBV20-1,SARGDRNSPLH
TRBJ2-3,13,TRBV6-5,ASSFGLAATDTQY
TRBJ1-3,10,TRBV7-2,ASSLVGNTIY
TRBJ2-5,11,TRBV7-3,ASSLPGGETQY
TRBJ2-1,12,TRBV10-3,AIKKEKSYNEQF
TRBJ1-4,15,TRBV6-6,ASSYLYDGRVSEKLF
TRBJ2-1,19,TRBV7-6,ASSLKTPALAATSSYNEQF
TRBJ2-7,12,TRBV3-1,ASSQDAGGYEQY
TRBJ2-2,13,TRBV12-3/TRBV12-4,ASSDRAESTGELF
TRBJ1-4,11,TRBV28,ASRTPTNEKLF
TRBJ2-2,10,TRBV12-3/TRBV12-4,ASSPEERELF
TRBJ2-3,13,TRBV24-1,ATSGAGRDVDTQY
TRBJ2-3,9,TRBV7-6,ASSPSGTQY
TRBJ2-1,14,TRBV12-3/TRBV12-4,ASSLIGGRAGDEQF
TRBJ1-5,12,TRBV28,ASSLQQGWQPQH
TRBJ2-7,9,TRBV29-1,SVEETYEQY
TRBJ2-1,17,TRBV20-1,SARDERERRRSGGNEQF
TRBJ1-1,10,TRBV6-5,ASRGQGVNAF
TRBJ2-3,14,TRBV10-3,AISESQQPSTDTQY
TRBJ2-1,14,TRBV4-1,ASTPGTGVGYNEQF
TRBJ2-1,12,TRBV14,ASSQSGGRNEQF
TRBJ1-6,16,TRBV12-3/TRBV12-4,ASSLEVRGQGAISPLH
TRBJ2-5,13,TRBV20-1,SASLPAPPGETQY
TRBJ2-5,10,TRBV10-3,AISESEETQY
TRBJ2-3,13,TRBV6-2/TRBV6-3,ASSYDRGSTDTQY
TRBJ2-5,13,TRBV7-9,ASSPFGTAQETQY
TRBJ1-2,10,TRBV28,ASSLVSGGYT
TRBJ1-2,13,TRBV9,ASSVGAASPYGYT
TRBJ2-7,12,TRBV5-5,ASSFGTFSYEQY
TRBJ1-2,12,TRBV7-8,ASSRIGTGVGYT
TRBJ2-1,16,TRBV5-1,ASSLAGVAGQGGNEQF